This T cell receptor beta chain is from a study of Ad26.COV2.S vaccination and SARS-CoV-2 variants. Stated treatment: some 20 received Ad26.COV2.S at low or high dose, single or two shots; about 5 received placebo; per-sample allocation not given. Sampling was done on day 63 after the first vaccine or placebo injection. The donor was a Boston adult aged 18-55 years. Profiled with immunoSEQ multiplex PCR; TCRdb holds only in-frame clones, not every one. The sample yields about 400,000 clones, around nine tenths seen once. Germline values: CDR1 LNHNV, CDR2 YYDKDF (reference sequence). The trim removed 3 bases at V and 1 base at J, leaving 12 bases unmatched. The CDR3 is made up of 18 amino acids.

The sequenced sample was peripheral blood, obtained in a trial of Ad26.COV2.S vaccine versus placebo. The clonotype was recovered from a person aged 18-65 years who received the Ad26.COV2.S COVID-19 vaccine or a placebo. This sequence joins TRBV15 and TRBJ2-7; 10 nucleotides line up with TRBD2. CDR3 bases: TGTGCCACCAGCAGTGGGGCTAGCGGGGGCCTCACGTCCTACGAGCAGTACTTC. Translated: CATSSGASGGLTSYEQYF.